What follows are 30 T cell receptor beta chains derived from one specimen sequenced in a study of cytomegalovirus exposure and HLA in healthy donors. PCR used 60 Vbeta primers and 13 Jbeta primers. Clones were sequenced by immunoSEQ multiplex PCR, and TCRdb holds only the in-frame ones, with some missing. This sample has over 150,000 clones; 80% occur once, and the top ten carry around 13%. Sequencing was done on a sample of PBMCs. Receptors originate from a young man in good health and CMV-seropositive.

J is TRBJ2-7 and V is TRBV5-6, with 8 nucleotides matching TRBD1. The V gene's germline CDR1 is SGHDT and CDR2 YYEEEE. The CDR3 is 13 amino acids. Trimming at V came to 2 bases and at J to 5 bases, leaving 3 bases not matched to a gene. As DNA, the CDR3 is TGTGCCAGCAGCTTAGACAGGGGAGACGAGCAGTACTTC. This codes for CASSLDRGDEQYF.

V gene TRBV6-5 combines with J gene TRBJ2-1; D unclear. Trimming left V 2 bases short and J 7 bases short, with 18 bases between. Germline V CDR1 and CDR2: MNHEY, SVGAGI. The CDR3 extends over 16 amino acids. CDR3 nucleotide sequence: TGTGCCAGCAGTTACGATTCGGCCTCAGGTCGGAATGAGCAGTTCTTC. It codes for CASSYDSASGRNEQFF.

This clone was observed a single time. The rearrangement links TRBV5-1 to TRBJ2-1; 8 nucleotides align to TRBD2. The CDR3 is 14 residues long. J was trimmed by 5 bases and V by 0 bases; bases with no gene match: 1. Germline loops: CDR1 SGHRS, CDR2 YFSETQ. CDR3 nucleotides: TGCGCCAGCAGCTTGGCGGGGGGGGACAATGAGCAGTTCTTC. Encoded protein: CASSLAGGDNEQFF. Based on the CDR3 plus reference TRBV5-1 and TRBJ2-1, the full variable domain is KAGVTQTPRYLIKTRGQQVTLSCSPISGHRSVSWYQQTPGQGLQFLFEYFSETQRNKGNFPGRFSGRQFSNSRSEMNVSTLELGDSALYLCASSLAGGDNEQFFGPGTRLTVL.

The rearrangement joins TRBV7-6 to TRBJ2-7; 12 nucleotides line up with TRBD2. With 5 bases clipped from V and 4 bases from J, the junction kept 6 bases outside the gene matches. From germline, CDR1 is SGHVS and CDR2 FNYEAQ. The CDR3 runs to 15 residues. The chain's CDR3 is CASSHLAGGRYEQYF. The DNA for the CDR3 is TGTGCCAGCAGCCATCTAGCGGGAGGGCGATACGAGCAGTACTTC.

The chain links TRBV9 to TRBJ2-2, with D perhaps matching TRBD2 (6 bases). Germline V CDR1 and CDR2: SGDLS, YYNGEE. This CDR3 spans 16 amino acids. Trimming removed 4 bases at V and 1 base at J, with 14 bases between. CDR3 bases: TGTGCCAGCAGCCCCATGGGGCGGGGGAACACCGGGGAGCTGTTTTTT. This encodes CASSPMGRGNTGELFF.

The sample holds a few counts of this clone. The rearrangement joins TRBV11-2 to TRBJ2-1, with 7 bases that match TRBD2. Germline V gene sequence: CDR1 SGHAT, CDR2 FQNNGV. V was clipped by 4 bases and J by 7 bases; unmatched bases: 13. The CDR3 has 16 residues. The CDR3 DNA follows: TGTGCCAGCAGCTCTTGGAAGGCGGGAGATAGGAATGAGCAGTTCTTC. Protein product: CASSSWKAGDRNEQFF.

CDR3 DNA sequence: TGTGCCAGCAGCCGCGGACAGCCGAACACTGAAGCTTTCTTT. Amino acid sequence: CASSRGQPNTEAFF. This rearrangement joins TRBV11-3 to TRBJ1-1; perhaps TRBD1 as D (6 bases). CDR1 is SGHNT and CDR2 is YENEEA in the germline V gene. Trimming removed 5 bases from V and 1 base from J, with 11 bases in between. This CDR3 region has 14 residues.

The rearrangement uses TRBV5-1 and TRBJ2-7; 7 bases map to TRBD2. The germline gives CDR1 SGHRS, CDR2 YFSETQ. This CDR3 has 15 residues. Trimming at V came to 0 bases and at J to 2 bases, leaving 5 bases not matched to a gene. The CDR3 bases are TGCGCCAGCAGCTTGGTCACAGCGGGAACCTACGAGCAGTACTTC. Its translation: CASSLVTAGTYEQYF.

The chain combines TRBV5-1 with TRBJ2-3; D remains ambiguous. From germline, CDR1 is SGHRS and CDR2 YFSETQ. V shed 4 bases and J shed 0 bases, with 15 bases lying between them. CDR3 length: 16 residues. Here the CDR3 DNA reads TGCGCCAGCAGCGAATTCCTAGTACCTAGCACAGATACGCAGTATTTT. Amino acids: CASSEFLVPSTDTQYF. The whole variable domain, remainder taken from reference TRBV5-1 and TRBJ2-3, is KAGVTQTPRYLIKTRGQQVTLSCSPISGHRSVSWYQQTPGQGLQFLFEYFSETQRNKGNFPGRFSGRQFSNSRSEMNVSTLELGDSALYLCASSEFLVPSTDTQYFGPGTRLTVL.

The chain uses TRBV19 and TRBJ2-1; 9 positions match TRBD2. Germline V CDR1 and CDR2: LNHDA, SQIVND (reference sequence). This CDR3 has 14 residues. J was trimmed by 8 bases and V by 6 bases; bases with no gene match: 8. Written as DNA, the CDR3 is TGTGCCAGTAGCCAGCGGGAGGCTGGGGATGAGCAGTTCTTC. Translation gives CASSQREAGDEQFF.

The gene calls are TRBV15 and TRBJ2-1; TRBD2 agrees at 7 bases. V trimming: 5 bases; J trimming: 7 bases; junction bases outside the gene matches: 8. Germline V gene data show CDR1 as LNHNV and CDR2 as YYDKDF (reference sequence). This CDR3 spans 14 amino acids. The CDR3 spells CATSLLSGGNEQFF. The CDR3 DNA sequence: TGTGCCACCAGCCTTCTTTCCGGGGGGAATGAGCAGTTCTTC.

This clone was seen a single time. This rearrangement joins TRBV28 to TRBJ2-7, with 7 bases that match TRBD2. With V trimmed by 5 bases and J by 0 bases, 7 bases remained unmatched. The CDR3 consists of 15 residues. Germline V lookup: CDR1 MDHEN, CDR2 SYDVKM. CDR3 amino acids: CASSPPAGLSYEQYF. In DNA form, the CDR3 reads TGTGCCAGCAGTCCACCAGCGGGACTCTCCTACGAGCAGTACTTC.

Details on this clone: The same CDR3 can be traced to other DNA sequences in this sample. The CDR3 nucleotides are TGCAGCGTTGAAGCGGGATCCGAGCAGTACTTC. This encodes CSVEAGSEQYF. This chain links TRBV29-1 with TRBJ2-7, with a possible D match to TRBD2 (5 bases). The V gene lost 1 base and the J gene lost 6 bases, with 7 bases spanning the gap. CDR1 is SQVTM, CDR2 ANQGSEA, per germline. The CDR3 extends over 11 amino acids.

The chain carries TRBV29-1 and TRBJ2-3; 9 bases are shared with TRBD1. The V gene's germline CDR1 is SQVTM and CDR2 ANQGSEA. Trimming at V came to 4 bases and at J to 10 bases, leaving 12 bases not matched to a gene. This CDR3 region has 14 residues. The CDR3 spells CSVVYGTGIGPQYF. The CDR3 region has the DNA TGCAGCGTTGTGTATGGGACAGGGATCGGGCCGCAGTATTTT.

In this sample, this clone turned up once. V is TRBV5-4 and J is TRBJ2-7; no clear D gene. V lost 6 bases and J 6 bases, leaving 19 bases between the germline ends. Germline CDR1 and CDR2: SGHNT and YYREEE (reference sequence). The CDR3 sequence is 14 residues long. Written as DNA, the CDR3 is TGTGCCAGCAATGCCGGGTCTGAGAATCCCGAGCAGTACTTC. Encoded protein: CASNAGSENPEQYF.

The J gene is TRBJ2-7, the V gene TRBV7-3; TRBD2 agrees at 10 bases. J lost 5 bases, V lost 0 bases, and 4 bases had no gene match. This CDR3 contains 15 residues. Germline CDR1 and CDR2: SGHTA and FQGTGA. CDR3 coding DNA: TGTGCCAGCAGCTTAACAGCGGGAGGGCTGCACGAGCAGTACTTC. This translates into CASSLTAGGLHEQYF.

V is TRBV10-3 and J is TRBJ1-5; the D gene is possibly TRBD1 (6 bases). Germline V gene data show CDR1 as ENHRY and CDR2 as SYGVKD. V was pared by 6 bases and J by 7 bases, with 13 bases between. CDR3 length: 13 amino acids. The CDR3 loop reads CAIRTGTDQPQHF. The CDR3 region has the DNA TGTGCCATCAGAACAGGGACCGACCAGCCCCAGCATTTT.

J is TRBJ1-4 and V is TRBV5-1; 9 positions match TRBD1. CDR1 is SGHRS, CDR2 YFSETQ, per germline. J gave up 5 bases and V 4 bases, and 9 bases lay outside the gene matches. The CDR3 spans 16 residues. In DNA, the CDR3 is TGCGCCAGCAGCCCAACCATCACAGGGGGCAATGAAAAACTGTTTTTT. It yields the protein CASSPTITGGNEKLFF.

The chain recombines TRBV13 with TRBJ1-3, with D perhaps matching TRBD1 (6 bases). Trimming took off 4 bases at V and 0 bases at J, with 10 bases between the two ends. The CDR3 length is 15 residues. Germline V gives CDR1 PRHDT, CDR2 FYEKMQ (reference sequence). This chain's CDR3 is CASSSRGASGNTIYF. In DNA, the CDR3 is TGTGCCAGCAGCTCACGGGGGGCCTCTGGAAACACCATATATTTT.

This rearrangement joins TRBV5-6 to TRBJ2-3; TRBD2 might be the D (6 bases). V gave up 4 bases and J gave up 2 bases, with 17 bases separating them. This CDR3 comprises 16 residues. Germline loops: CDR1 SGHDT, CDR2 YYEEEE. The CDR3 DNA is TGTGCCAGCAGCCCCCAGCGGGCGGGGTACACAGATACGCAGTATTTT. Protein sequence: CASSPQRAGYTDTQYF.

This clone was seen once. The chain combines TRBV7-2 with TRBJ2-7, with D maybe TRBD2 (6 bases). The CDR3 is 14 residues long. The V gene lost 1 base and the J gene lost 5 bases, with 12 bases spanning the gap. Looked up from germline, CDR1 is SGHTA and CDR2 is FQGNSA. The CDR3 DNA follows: TGTGCCAGCAGCTTAGAGTCGGGAGCTGACGAGCAGTACTTC. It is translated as CASSLESGADEQYF.

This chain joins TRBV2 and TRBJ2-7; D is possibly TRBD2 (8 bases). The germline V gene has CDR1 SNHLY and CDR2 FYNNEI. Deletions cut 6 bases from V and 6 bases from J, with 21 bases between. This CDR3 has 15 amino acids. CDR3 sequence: CASRVGGAGGSEQYF. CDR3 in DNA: TGTGCCAGCAGAGTAGGGGGCGCGGGGGGATCCGAGCAGTACTTC.

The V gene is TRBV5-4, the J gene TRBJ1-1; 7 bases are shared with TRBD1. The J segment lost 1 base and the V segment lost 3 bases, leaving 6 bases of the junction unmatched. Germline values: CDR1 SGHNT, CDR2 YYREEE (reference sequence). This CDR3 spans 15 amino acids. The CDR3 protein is CASSSTDRANTEAFF. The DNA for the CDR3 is TGTGCCAGCAGCTCGACCGACAGGGCGAACACTGAAGCTTTCTTT.

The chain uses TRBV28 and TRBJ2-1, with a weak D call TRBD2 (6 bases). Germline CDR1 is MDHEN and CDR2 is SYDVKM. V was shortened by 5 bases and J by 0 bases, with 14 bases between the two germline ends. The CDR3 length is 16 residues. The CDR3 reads CASSPIAESSYNEQFF. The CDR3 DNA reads TGTGCCAGCAGTCCTATAGCGGAAAGCTCCTACAATGAGCAGTTCTTC.

The CDR3 spells CASRGTQGGTDTQYF. The DNA for the CDR3 is TGTGCCAGCAGGGGAACGCAGGGCGGCACAGATACGCAGTATTTT. The genes are TRBV7-9 and TRBJ2-3; weak D call: TRBD1 (5 bases). Germline CDR1 reads SEHNR; CDR2 reads FQNEAQ (reference sequence). This CDR3 spans 15 amino acids. V dropped 6 bases and J dropped 1 base, with 14 bases sitting between them.

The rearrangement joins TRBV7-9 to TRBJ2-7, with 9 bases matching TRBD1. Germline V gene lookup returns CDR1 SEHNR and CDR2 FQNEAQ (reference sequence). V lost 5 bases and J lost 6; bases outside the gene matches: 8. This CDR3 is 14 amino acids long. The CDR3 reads CASSPSDRGREQYF. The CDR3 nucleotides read TGTGCCAGCAGCCCCTCGGACAGGGGCCGCGAGCAGTACTTC.

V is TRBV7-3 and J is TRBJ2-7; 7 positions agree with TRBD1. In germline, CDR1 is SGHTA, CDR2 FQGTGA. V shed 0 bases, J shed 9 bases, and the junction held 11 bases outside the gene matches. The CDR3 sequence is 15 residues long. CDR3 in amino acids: CASSLTGTDFGGQYF. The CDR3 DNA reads TGTGCCAGCAGCTTAACCGGGACAGACTTCGGAGGGCAGTACTTC.

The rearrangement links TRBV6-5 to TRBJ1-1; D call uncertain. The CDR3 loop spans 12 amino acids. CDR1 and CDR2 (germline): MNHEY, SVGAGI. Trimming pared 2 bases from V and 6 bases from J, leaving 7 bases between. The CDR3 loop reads CASSYRGAEAFF. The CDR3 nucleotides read TGTGCCAGCAGTTACCGCGGAGCTGAAGCTTTCTTT.

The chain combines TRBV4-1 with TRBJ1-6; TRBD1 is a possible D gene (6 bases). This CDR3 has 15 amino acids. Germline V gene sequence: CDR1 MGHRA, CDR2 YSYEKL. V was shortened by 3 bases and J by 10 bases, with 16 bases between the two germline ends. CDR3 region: CASSQATGLGSPLHF. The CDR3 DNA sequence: TGCGCCAGCAGCCAGGCCACAGGGTTGGGATCACCCCTCCACTTT.

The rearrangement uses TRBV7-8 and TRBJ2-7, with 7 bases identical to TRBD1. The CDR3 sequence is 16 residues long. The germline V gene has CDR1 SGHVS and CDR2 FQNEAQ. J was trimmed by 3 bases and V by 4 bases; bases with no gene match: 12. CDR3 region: CASSSTLTGSSYEQYF. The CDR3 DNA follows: TGTGCCAGCAGCTCCACCTTGACAGGGTCGAGCTACGAGCAGTACTTC.